This paragraph reports one T cell receptor beta chain. V lost 1 base and J lost 0; bases outside the gene matches: 6. Looked up from germline, CDR1 is SGHNT and CDR2 is YYREEE (reference sequence). This CDR3 spans 18 amino acids. Clones were sequenced by immunoSEQ multiplex PCR, and TCRdb holds only the in-frame ones, with some missing. Among around 50,000 clones listed, about 83% were seen once. This entry belongs to a study of T cell changes during pregnancy in multiple sclerosis. Input material: peripheral blood from another person, used as feeder cells. The chain links TRBV5-4 to TRBJ2-2, with 10 bases aligning to TRBD2. The receptor comes from a human donor whose cells served as feeder cells for cultures in a pregnancy study. CDR3 DNA sequence: TGTGCCAGCAGCTTGCCTAGCGGGAGATCCGCGAACACCGGGGAGCTGTTTTTT. Translating gives CASSLPSGRSANTGELFF.